The rows below give T cell receptor beta chains drawn from one sample of a study of T cells in localized non-small cell lung cancer. Generated by immunoSEQ multiplex PCR, the TCRdb table keeps only in-frame clones and is missing some. The repertoire has about 35,000 clones, approximately 87% of them found once; the top ten carry more than 4%. The material was peripheral blood, obtained before any cancer treatment. The receptors shown here come from a man aged 35-69 years with stage I lung adenocarcinoma. The conserved cysteine and the conserved F or W are not part of the CDR3 here.

j_call | v_call | cdr3_aa
TRBJ1-2 | TRBV6-1 | ASSELAVRGRDGYT
TRBJ1-6 | TRBV5-1 | ASSFGRGNNSPLH
TRBJ2-5 | TRBV5-5 | ASSLSGSETQY
TRBJ1-4 | TRBV10-3 | AISESQGYEKLF
TRBJ1-2 | TRBV5-1 | ASSLDFSQGTYGYT
TRBJ2-1 | TRBV5-1 | ASSNPRPGTGVWNEQF
TRBJ2-5 | TRBV11-2 | ASSDRFQETQY
TRBJ1-5 | TRBV5-6 | ASSLMAGNRYVQPQH
TRBJ2-2 | TRBV5-4 | ASSLRGQNTGELF
TRBJ2-7 | TRBV6-1 | ASSQTQSSYEQY
TRBJ1-5 | TRBV7-2 | ASSFGAGNQPQH
TRBJ2-7 | TRBV6-5 | ASSYSIRAIYEQY
TRBJ2-3 | TRBV7-6 | ASSLVKGRGTDTQY
TRBJ1-5 | TRBV6-1 | ASSGGRRQPQH
TRBJ1-2 | TRBV2 | ASSPSWLSGGYT
TRBJ1-5 | TRBV6-6 | ASSSEGLGNQPQH
TRBJ1-6 | TRBV6-1 | ASSELGPYNSPLH
TRBJ1-2 | TRBV19 | ASSRGGTSYGYT
TRBJ2-3 | TRBV6-1 | ASSEVSTDTQY
TRBJ2-3 | TRBV14 | ASSQGGNTQY
TRBJ2-2 | TRBV5-1 | ASSLASTGELF
TRBJ2-2 | TRBV5-6 | ASSLGSGELF
TRBJ2-1 | TRBV18 | ASSHPGQAYNEQF
TRBJ1-6 | TRBV5-8 | ASSLIEPHSPLH
TRBJ1-2 | TRBV11-2 | ASSFGQGDYGYT
TRBJ2-2 | TRBV9 | ASSVVGGDLHTGELF
TRBJ2-2 | TRBV19 | ASSIGHGIITSGGNTGELF
TRBJ2-3 | TRBV10-3 | AIRPGQGSTDTQY
TRBJ1-2 | TRBV4-2 | ASSMATGGSYGYT
TRBJ1-2 | TRBV9 | ASSVVQTYGYT
TRBJ2-7 | TRBV11-2 | ASSLGTQGYEQY
TRBJ2-1 | TRBV4-2 | ASSSGTSGSLNEQF
TRBJ2-1 | TRBV19 | ASSIQDRPNEQF
TRBJ2-2 | TRBV19 | ASSNRQAGGELF
TRBJ1-1 | TRBV29-1 | SVEVQGAWAF
TRBJ1-2 | TRBV6-1 | ASSEESAPSSYGYT
TRBJ2-7 | TRBV6-6 | ASSLGRREQY
TRBJ1-1 | TRBV19 | ASSTPLGQYNTEAF
TRBJ2-3 | TRBV12-5 | ASGTGTGSTDTQY
TRBJ2-2 | TRBV19 | ASRDNGLAENTGELF
TRBJ1-2 | TRBV7-6 | ASSSAGWGYT
TRBJ1-2 | TRBV6-5 | ASSTRQGART
TRBJ2-7 | TRBV11-2 | ASSPLRGESSYEQY
TRBJ1-6 | TRBV27 | ASSLEGVGDSPLH
TRBJ2-2 | TRBV7-9 | ASSLLQELF
TRBJ1-2 | TRBV18 | ASSPRGNYYGYT
TRBJ2-1 | TRBV27 | ASSLAGGLPNEQF
TRBJ2-3 | TRBV9 | ASSRGGTDTQY